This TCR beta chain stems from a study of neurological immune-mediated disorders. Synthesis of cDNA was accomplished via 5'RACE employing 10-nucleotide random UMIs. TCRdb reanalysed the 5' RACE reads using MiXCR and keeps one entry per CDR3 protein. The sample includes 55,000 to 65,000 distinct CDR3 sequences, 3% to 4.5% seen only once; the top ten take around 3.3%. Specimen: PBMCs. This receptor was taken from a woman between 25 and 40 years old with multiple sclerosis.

DNA of the CDR3: TGCGCCAGCCGCCTTTTTTCCTACGAGCAGTACTTC. The encoded protein is CASRLFSYEQYF. This chain uses TRBV10-2 with TRBJ2-7; no reliable D call. Deletions cut 8 bases from V and 1 base from J, with 9 bases between. The germline CDR1 and CDR2 sequences are WSHSY and SAAADI. The CDR3 runs to 12 residues.